A single sample gave rise to the 9 T cell receptor beta chains below, sequenced in a study of T cells in Graves' hyperthyroidism and ophthalmopathy (dated by TCRdb to between 2018 and 2021). Library creation used multiplex PCR. TCRdb lists the instrument as Illumina HiSeq 2000. The TCR beta CDR3 regions were amplified from RNA transcripts. The first round of RT-PCR for the TCR CDR3 was performed with the HTBI primer set and the Qiagen OneStep RT-PCR kit. Clones were called with MiXCR by TCRdb after fastp trimmed the public reads at Q25, and only in-frame beta chains were retained. One record per CDR3 amino acid sequence lists the most common genes and DNA. In all, the sample holds around 720,000 distinct CDR3 sequences, and 35% of those were seen once. The ten largest clones add up to roughly 30% of the sample. Sequencing used blood. These receptors all stem from a woman aged 40 to 50 with Graves' hyperthyroidism.

The chain joins TRBV19 to TRBJ1-2; D is possibly TRBD1 (5 bases). Trimming left V 9 bases short and J 1 base short, with 21 bases between. In germline, CDR1 is LNHDA, CDR2 SQIVND (reference sequence). The CDR3 consists of 16 residues. As DNA, the CDR3 is TGTGCCAGCAGGATGGGGCAGGGTGGAAGTAACTATGGCTACACCTTC. Its translation is CASRMGQGGSNYGYTF.

In its sample, this clonotype was seen a few times. This chain uses TRBV7-9 with TRBJ2-2; D perhaps matches TRBD2 (6 bases). Trimming removed 1 base at V and 9 bases at J, with 9 bases between. This CDR3 contains 13 residues. Per the germline V gene, CDR1 is SEHNR and CDR2 is FQNEAQ (reference sequence). DNA of the CDR3: TGTGCCAGCAGCTTAGGCGGGAAACGGGAGCTGTTTTTT. Translation: CASSLGGKRELFF.

This clonotype has a handful of counts. V gene TRBV7-2 combines with J gene TRBJ1-6; perhaps TRBD1 as D (5 bases). Deletions cut 6 bases from V and 3 bases from J, with 12 bases between. The CDR3 sequence is 15 residues long. The germline gives CDR1 SGHTA, CDR2 FQGNSA. The DNA for the CDR3 is TGTGCCAGCAGGCCCCGGGGCTACTATAATTCACCCCTCCACTTT. Translating it yields CASRPRGYYNSPLHF. The full variable domain, completed using reference TRBV7-2 and TRBJ1-6, is GAGVSQSPSNKVTEKGKDVELRCDPISGHTALYWYRQSLGQGLEFLIYFQGNSAPDKSGLPSDRFSAERTGGSVSTLTIQRTQQEDSAVYLCASRPRGYYNSPLHFGNGTRLTVT.

This clonotype was picked up one time. The chain links TRBV5-8 to TRBJ2-3, with 10 bases matching TRBD2. Germline loops: CDR1 SGHTS, CDR2 YDEGEE. The CDR3 extends over 17 amino acids. Trimming cost V 4 bases and J 3 bases; bases outside gene matches: 11. The CDR3 is CASSLNGASGGTDTQYF. Written as DNA, the CDR3 is TGTGCCAGCAGCCTAAACGGGGCTAGCGGGGGAACAGATACGCAGTATTTT.

The chain joins TRBV20-1 to TRBJ1-6, with TRBD1 identical over 7 bases. CDR3 length: 16 amino acids. J lost 10 bases, V lost 4 bases, and 16 bases had no gene match. The germline V gene has CDR1 DFQATT and CDR2 SNEGSKA (reference sequence). The CDR3 sequence: CSAIKITGVLGSPLHF. CDR3 nucleotides: TGCAGTGCTATAAAGATAACAGGGGTTCTGGGCTCACCCCTCCACTTT.

This clonotype has only a few counts. This chain uses TRBV15 with TRBJ2-2, with TRBD1 matching over 10 bases. V was pared by 5 bases and J by 6 bases, with 9 bases of the junction left unmatched. The CDR3 contains 16 residues. Germline CDR1 LNHNV, CDR2 YYDKDF (reference sequence). The CDR3, as DNA: TGTGCCACCAGCGCACCGGGACAGGGGCCTTCCGGGGAGCTGTTTTTT. It is translated as CATSAPGQGPSGELFF.

The CDR3 loop reads CASRITGTGGGGYTF. In nucleotides, the CDR3 is TGTGCCAGCAGGATAACCGGGACAGGGGGCGGAGGCTACACCTTC. V usage is TRBV12-3 or TRBV12-4 and J usage is TRBJ1-2; 12 bases fit TRBD1. With 6 bases clipped from V and 8 bases from J, the junction kept 10 bases outside the gene matches. This CDR3 is 15 amino acids long.

This clonotype turned up a few times. The V gene is TRBV19, the J gene TRBJ2-7, with D perhaps given as TRBD1 or TRBD2 (6 bases each). The germline V gene encodes CDR1 LNHDA and CDR2 SQIVND (reference sequence). Trimming stripped 3 bases from V and 6 bases from J, with 12 bases between. This CDR3 region has 13 residues. The CDR3 reads CASSILQGGEQYF. Written as DNA, the CDR3 is TGTGCCAGTAGTATCTTACAGGGAGGCGAGCAGTACTTC.

The chain is built from TRBV19 and TRBJ1-1, with D unclear. The CDR3 extends over 12 amino acids. The germline CDR1 and CDR2 sequences are LNHDA and SQIVND (reference sequence). V was cut by 4 bases and J by 4 bases, with 7 bases left in between. The CDR3 nucleotides read TGTGCCAGTAGTACCCCCCGCACTGAAGCTTTCTTT. Amino acids: CASSTPRTEAFF.